This passage covers 30 T cell receptor beta chains from one sample sequenced in a study of cytomegalovirus exposure and HLA in healthy donors. The PCR ran on 60 Vbeta and 13 Jbeta primers. Here immunoSEQ multiplex PCR was the method, and the copy in TCRdb shows in-frame clones only, minus some. The repertoire includes under 200,000 clones, roughly two thirds of them detected once, and approximately 5.6% sits in the top ten. What was sequenced was PBMCs. These receptors were taken from a woman aged 18-29 years in good health and CMV-seropositive.

V gene TRBV19 combines with J gene TRBJ1-2, with D hard to call. The germline V gene has CDR1 LNHDA and CDR2 SQIVND (reference sequence). This CDR3 is 15 amino acids long. The V gene lost 1 base and the J gene lost 8 bases, with 17 bases spanning the gap. The CDR3 DNA is TGTGCCAGTAGTATAGGTCGCGATTCTCCGTCGGGCTACACCTTC. This sequence encodes CASSIGRDSPSGYTF. Combining the CDR3 with reference TRBV19 and TRBJ1-2 gives the whole variable domain DGGITQSPKYLFRKEGQNVTLSCEQNLNHDAMYWYRQDPGQGLRLIYYSQIVNDFQKGDIAEGYSVSREKKESFPLTVTSAQKNPTAFYLCASSIGRDSPSGYTFGSGTRLTVV.

The table lists this clone with a few counts. This sequence joins TRBV19 and TRBJ2-1, with D perhaps matching TRBD1 (5 bases). The length of the CDR3 is 15 residues. CDR1 and CDR2 from the germline V gene are LNHDA and SQIVND (reference sequence). The V end lost 5 bases, the J end lost 2 bases, and 13 bases lay between the germline ends. The CDR3, as DNA: TGTGCCAGTAGTCCCCAGCTCAGGGCCTACAATGAGCAGTTCTTC. This translates into CASSPQLRAYNEQFF.

The chain combines TRBV5-8 with TRBJ2-2; the D gene is possibly TRBD2 (7 bases). Trimming removed 4 bases from V and 6 bases from J, with 22 bases in between. Looked up from germline, CDR1 is SGHTS and CDR2 is YDEGEE. The CDR3 totals 17 residues. The CDR3 DNA reads TGTGCCAGCAGCCCGCGGATACGGGGGGCGAGCTCCGGGGAGCTGTTTTTT. This codes for CASSPRIRGASSGELFF.

The chain carries TRBV4-1 and TRBJ1-1, with 7 bases matching TRBD1. Trimming at V came to 3 bases and at J to 1 base, leaving 2 bases not matched to a gene. This CDR3 spans 14 amino acids. Germline assignment: CDR1 MGHRA and CDR2 YSYEKL. The CDR3 DNA reads TGCGCCAGCAGCCACGGGACAGAGAACACTGAAGCTTTCTTT. It codes for CASSHGTENTEAFF.

The chain is built from TRBV5-4 and TRBJ2-7, with TRBD2 identical over 10 bases. This CDR3 has 16 residues. The germline gives CDR1 SGHNT, CDR2 YYREEE (reference sequence). V lost 0 bases, J lost 3 bases, and 6 bases stayed unmatched. The CDR3 region is CASSLATSGKVYEQYF. The CDR3 bases are TGTGCCAGCAGCTTGGCAACTAGCGGGAAAGTCTACGAGCAGTACTTC.

This clone was picked up a small number of times. The chain joins TRBV6-5 to TRBJ1-5; the D gene is possibly TRBD1 (6 bases). The CDR3 has 14 amino acids. The germline V gene encodes CDR1 MNHEY and CDR2 SVGAGI. V lost 5 bases and J 3 bases, leaving 11 bases between the germline ends. CDR3 sequence (DNA): TGTGCCAGCAGTGGGGGGGACATCAATCAGCCCCAGCATTTT. Translated, it gives CASSGGDINQPQHF.

This chain joins TRBV27 and TRBJ2-1; 11 bases line up with TRBD2. The germline CDR1 and CDR2 sequences are MNHEY and SMNVEV (reference sequence). This CDR3 contains 16 residues. J was trimmed by 8 bases and V by 5 bases; bases with no gene match: 11. CDR3 sequence: CASSPLAGGLSDEQFF. In DNA, the CDR3 is TGTGCCAGCAGTCCTCTAGCGGGGGGTCTGTCGGATGAGCAGTTCTTC.

The J gene is TRBJ1-2, the V gene TRBV21-1. TRBV21-1 is annotated as a pseudogene. This CDR3 has 13 amino acids. This CDR3 is CASSNSRNYGYTF. As DNA, the CDR3 is TGTGCCAGCAGCAATAGCAGAAACTATGGCTACACCTTC.

The chain is built from TRBV28 and TRBJ2-2, with a weak D call TRBD1 (6 bases). The CDR3 sequence is 15 residues long. The V gene lost 4 bases and the J gene lost 0 bases, with 9 bases spanning the gap. The germline V gene has CDR1 MDHEN and CDR2 SYDVKM. In DNA form, the CDR3 reads TGTGCCAGCAGTTCTAGGGACACGAACACCGGGGAGCTGTTTTTT. The encoded protein is CASSSRDTNTGELFF.

V usage is TRBV6-5 and J usage is TRBJ2-1; 10 bases map to TRBD1. Germline V gene lookup returns CDR1 MNHEY and CDR2 SVGAGI. The junction had 9 bases not matched to a gene; V was cut back by 8 bases and J by 5 bases. The length of the CDR3 is 15 residues. Here the CDR3 DNA reads TGTGCCAGCGCAACGACAGGGGGCGGGAACAATGAGCAGTTCTTC. Residues: CASATTGGGNNEQFF.

This clone was detected only once. The chain couples TRBV5-4 to TRBJ2-5; 9 nucleotides line up with TRBD1. Losses at the gene ends were 0 bases for V and 3 bases for J; bases not matched to a gene: 6. The CDR3 runs to 16 residues. Per germline, CDR1 SGHNT and CDR2 YYREEE (reference sequence). CDR3 bases: TGTGCCAGCAGCTTGGCCGGGGACAGGGTGGAAGAGACCCAGTACTTC. Translated: CASSLAGDRVEETQYF.

The J gene is TRBJ2-3, the V gene TRBV7-3, with 11 bases that match TRBD2. The CDR3 runs 16 residues. Looked up from germline, CDR1 is SGHTA and CDR2 is FQGTGA. With V trimmed by 5 bases and J by 3 bases, 7 bases remained unmatched. Here the CDR3 reads CASSAYSGGATDTQYF. In DNA form, the CDR3 reads TGTGCCAGCAGCGCATATAGCGGGGGGGCAACAGATACGCAGTATTTT.

The rearrangement links TRBV9 to TRBJ2-1; 8 positions match TRBD2. From germline, CDR1 is SGDLS and CDR2 YYNGEE. Germline trimming cut 1 base from V and 7 bases from J; bases unmatched to any gene: 7. This CDR3 contains 15 residues. The CDR3 loop reads CASSVKAGAPNEQFF. CDR3 in DNA: TGTGCCAGCAGCGTAAAAGCGGGGGCCCCTAATGAGCAGTTCTTC.

V usage is TRBV5-6 and J usage is TRBJ2-7; no definite D call. CDR3 size: 12 residues. Trimming took 4 bases from V and 5 from J, leaving 10 bases between them. Germline V gene lookup returns CDR1 SGHDT and CDR2 YYEEEE. The DNA for the CDR3 is TGTGCCAGCAGCCTCGCAGATCACGAGCAGTACTTC. Protein product: CASSLADHEQYF.

The rearrangement links TRBV4-1 to TRBJ1-2; tentatively, D is TRBD1 (5 bases). The germline V gene encodes CDR1 MGHRA and CDR2 YSYEKL. The germline V and J ends were trimmed by 0 bases and 5 bases, with 10 bases remaining between them. This CDR3 comprises 14 residues. The CDR3: CASSQDPGRYGYTF. DNA for the CDR3: TGCGCCAGCAGCCAAGATCCAGGGAGGTATGGCTACACCTTC.

The chain is built from TRBV7-9 and TRBJ2-1, with 10 bases lining up with TRBD2. The junction had 6 bases not matched to a gene; V was cut back by 6 bases and J by 1 base. Germline-derived CDR1 and CDR2 are SEHNR and FQNEAQ (reference sequence). The CDR3 extends over 16 amino acids. This CDR3 is CASRHIAGGSYNEQFF. CDR3 bases: TGTGCCAGCAGACACATAGCGGGGGGATCCTACAATGAGCAGTTCTTC.

CDR3 amino acids: CAWTTELGYGYTF. CDR3 coding DNA: TGTGCCTGGACGACAGAACTGGGCTATGGCTACACCTTC. The chain joins TRBV30 to TRBJ1-2, with D possibly being TRBD1 (5 bases). Germline loops: CDR1 GTSNPN, CDR2 SVGIG (reference sequence). Trimming took 4 bases from V and 4 from J, leaving 13 bases between them. There are 13 residues in the CDR3.

This chain joins TRBV5-1 and TRBJ2-5, with 12 nucleotides matching TRBD2. This CDR3 region has 18 residues. Germline CDR1 is SGHRS and CDR2 is YFSETQ. V lost 3 bases and J lost 1; bases outside the gene matches: 10. The chain's CDR3 is CASSSDPTSGGSQETQYF. DNA of the CDR3: TGCGCCAGCAGCTCGGACCCTACTAGCGGGGGGTCCCAAGAGACCCAGTACTTC.

The V and J genes are TRBV10-3 and TRBJ1-1; no firm D call. The CDR3 runs 15 residues. Germline CDR1 ENHRY, CDR2 SYGVKD. Trimming cost V 0 bases and J 3 bases, with 11 bases left between them. The CDR3 spells CAISESTVADTEAFF. CDR3 bases: TGTGCCATCAGTGAGTCGACGGTAGCGGACACTGAAGCTTTCTTT.

This clone has only one observation. The chain recombines TRBV5-8 with TRBJ2-1; maybe TRBD2 (7 bases). The CDR3 has 15 residues. V lost 5 bases to trimming and J lost 0 bases, with 12 bases between them. CDR1 and CDR2 (germline): SGHTS, YDEGEE. For the CDR3, the DNA is TGTGCCAGCAGGGGAGGGGGGAGCTCCTACAATGAGCAGTTCTTC. Translated, it gives CASRGGGSSYNEQFF.

This clone was observed a few times. This chain uses TRBV7-9 with TRBJ2-7, with 7 nucleotides matching TRBD2. Trimming took 1 base from V and 4 from J; bases not matched to a gene: 4. Per the germline V gene, CDR1 is SEHNR and CDR2 is FQNEAQ (reference sequence). The CDR3 contains 14 residues. The CDR3 region is CASSLESGGYEQYF. CDR3 DNA: TGTGCCAGCAGCTTAGAGTCGGGGGGATACGAGCAGTACTTC.

This clone is a singleton in its sample. The chain recombines TRBV28 with TRBJ2-5; D is ambiguous. Germline CDR1 reads MDHEN; CDR2 reads SYDVKM. V lost 4 bases and J 4 bases, leaving 19 bases between the germline ends. The CDR3 length is 16 residues. The CDR3 is CASSSPSSGYRETQYF. The CDR3 DNA follows: TGTGCCAGCAGTTCACCCTCCTCCGGGTATCGAGAGACCCAGTACTTC.

This clone has a handful of counts. The gene calls are TRBV18 and TRBJ1-6, with TRBD1 matching over 7 bases. Germline CDR1 reads KGHSH; CDR2 reads LQKENI. The V segment lost 3 bases and the J segment 10 bases; nucleotides outside the gene matches: 6. CDR3 size: 14 residues. The DNA of the CDR3 is TGTGCCAGCTCACCGTCGACAGGGATATCACCCCTCCACTTT. It encodes CASSPSTGISPLHF.

The rearrangement joins TRBV10-3 to TRBJ1-6; 9 bases map to TRBD1. V lost 10 bases to trimming and J lost 8 bases; unmatched junction nucleotides: 6. The CDR3 has 13 residues. CDR1 and CDR2 from the germline V gene are ENHRY and SYGVKD. CDR3 amino acids: CATKDRGDSPLHF. CDR3 coding DNA: TGTGCCACCAAGGACAGGGGAGATTCACCCCTCCACTTT.

This sequence joins TRBV5-1 and TRBJ2-4, with TRBD2 matching 7 bases. Germline trimming cut 0 bases from V and 1 base from J; bases unmatched to any gene: 10. The V gene's germline CDR1 is SGHRS and CDR2 YFSETQ. This CDR3 has 18 amino acids. DNA of the CDR3: TGCGCCAGCAGCTTGGCCGGACTAGGGGCAGCGGCCAAAAACATTCAGTACTTC. Translation: CASSLAGLGAAAKNIQYF.

The genes are TRBV5-1 and TRBJ2-5; D may be TRBD1 (6 bases). The CDR3 has 14 amino acids. Trimming took off 0 bases at V and 3 bases at J, with 9 bases between the two ends. Looked up from germline, CDR1 is SGHRS and CDR2 is YFSETQ. For the CDR3, the DNA is TGCGCCAGCAGCTTGGGAGGGACAAAAGAGACCCAGTACTTC. Translation: CASSLGGTKETQYF.

This clone appeared a few times. V gene TRBV30 combines with J gene TRBJ1-5; D is undetermined. V was trimmed by 5 bases and J by 7 bases, leaving 15 bases between them. Germline V gene data show CDR1 as GTSNPN and CDR2 as SVGIG (reference sequence). This CDR3 contains 13 residues. The CDR3 nucleotides read TGTGCCTGGGGGAAGGAGGGTCTCCAGCCCCAGCATTTT. Its protein product is CAWGKEGLQPQHF. The whole variable domain, filled in from reference TRBV30 and TRBJ1-5, reads SQTIHQWPATLVQPVGSPLSLECTVEGTSNPNLYWYRQAAGRGLQLLFYSVGIGQISSEVPQNLSASRPQDRQFILSSKKLLLSDSGFYLCAWGKEGLQPQHFGDGTRLSIL.

This sequence joins TRBV29-1 and TRBJ2-2, with TRBD1 identical over 10 bases. Trimming took 0 bases from V and 0 from J; bases not matched to a gene: 16. The CDR3 loop spans 21 amino acids. Germline V gene lookup returns CDR1 SQVTM and CDR2 ANQGSEA. CDR3 DNA: TGCAGCGTTGAAGATCGGGCACGAGGACAGGGGGTTCACGCGAACACCGGGGAGCTGTTTTTT. It translates to CSVEDRARGQGVHANTGELFF.

V gene TRBV19 combines with J gene TRBJ2-7; perhaps TRBD1 as D (6 bases). The CDR3 is 14 amino acids. With 6 bases removed from V and 0 bases from J, the gap between germline ends came to 12 bases. Germline CDR1 LNHDA, CDR2 SQIVND (reference sequence). The CDR3: CASRPGHLSYEQYF. In nucleotides, the CDR3 is TGTGCCAGTAGACCGGGACACCTCTCCTACGAGCAGTACTTC. Full variable domain (outside the CDR3, taken from reference TRBV19 and TRBJ2-7): DGGITQSPKYLFRKEGQNVTLSCEQNLNHDAMYWYRQDPGQGLRLIYYSQIVNDFQKGDIAEGYSVSREKKESFPLTVTSAQKNPTAFYLCASRPGHLSYEQYFGPGTRLTVT.

The rearrangement joins TRBV30 to TRBJ2-3; TRBD2 matches 15 bases. Per germline, CDR1 GTSNPN and CDR2 SVGIG (reference sequence). This CDR3 has 16 amino acids. V lost 8 bases and J lost 2; bases outside the gene matches: 8. CDR3 residues: CAQGGLAGGPTDTQYF. In DNA form, the CDR3 reads TGTGCCCAAGGTGGACTAGCGGGGGGGCCCACAGATACGCAGTATTTT.